This T cell receptor beta chain came from a study of neoadjuvant anti-PD-1 for oral cavity cancer. This CDR3 comprises 13 residues. Between the trimmed V and J ends, which lost 1 base and 9 bases, there was a span of 10 bases. Germline CDR1 SGHTA, CDR2 FQGNSA. Time point indicated: after neoadjuvant nivolumab, at surgical resection. This clone was recorded a few times. Generated by immunoSEQ multiplex PCR, the TCRdb table keeps only in-frame clones and is missing some. Here the sample spans tens of thousands of clones, around two fifths being singletons. The sequencing here drew on tumor tissue, taken after nivolumab (anti-PD-1) treatment. This clonotype originated in a person between 40 and 85 years old with oral cavity squamous cell carcinoma. The genes are TRBV7-2 and TRBJ2-4, with D unresolved. The CDR3 region is CASSLGNLGIQYF. DNA for the CDR3: TGTGCCAGCAGCTTAGGGAACCTGGGCATTCAGTACTTC.